This entry concerns a single T cell receptor beta chain. Germline V CDR1 and CDR2: SGDLS, YYNGEE. The CDR3 loop spans 17 amino acids. J lost 7 bases, V lost 5 bases, and 20 bases had no gene match. Profiling relied on immunoSEQ multiplex PCR, and the TCRdb table lists in-frame clones only, not all of them. Of over 45,000 clones detected, around 84% appear once; the ten largest clones hold roughly a sixth. This entry is derived from a study of T cells in localized non-small cell lung cancer. The sample here was PBMCs, taken before any cancer treatment. The V gene is TRBV9, the J gene TRBJ1-2; 7 positions agree with TRBD1. The sequence came from a female donor with stage II lung adenocarcinoma. The CDR3 DNA follows: TGTGCCAGCAGTTTTACCGGGACAGAAGTACGGCGGCGTGGCTACACCTTC. Amino acids: CASSFTGTEVRRRGYTF.